One sample yielded the 25 T cell receptor beta chains listed below, sequenced in a study of PD-L1 blockade in urothelial cancer. Clones were read by immunoSEQ multiplex PCR, and TCRdb kept only the in-frame ones, dropping some. This sample has roughly 40,000 clones, with roughly nine tenths found just once. The time point here: pretreatment peripheral blood. The specimen was PBMCs, collected around atezolizumab (anti-PD-L1) treatment. Receptors originate from a woman aged 55-69 years with urothelial cancer.

The chain uses TRBV7-3 and TRBJ2-1; weak D call: TRBD2 (7 bases). Per germline, CDR1 SGHTA and CDR2 FQGTGA. V lost 4 bases to trimming and J lost 10 bases, with 11 bases between them. The CDR3 loop spans 12 amino acids. DNA for the CDR3: TGTGCCAGCAGCTCCGGGGGGCGGGAGCAGTTCTTC. Translation: CASSSGGREQFF.

V gene TRBV19 combines with J gene TRBJ2-1; 8 nucleotides agree with TRBD1. CDR1 LNHDA and CDR2 SQIVND come from the germline V gene (reference sequence). The CDR3 runs to 13 residues. J gave up 7 bases and V 5 bases, and 4 bases lay outside the gene matches. CDR3 loop: CASSPTGANEQFF. CDR3 DNA sequence: TGTGCCAGTAGTCCGACAGGGGCGAATGAGCAGTTCTTC.

The chain has TRBV7-9 and TRBJ2-1; possibly TRBD1 for D (5 bases). The germline gives CDR1 SEHNR, CDR2 FQNEAQ (reference sequence). The length of the CDR3 is 16 residues. Trimming removed 2 bases from V and 4 bases from J, with 15 bases in between. This CDR3 reads CASSLQPTAIYNEQFF. CDR3 in DNA: TGTGCCAGCAGCTTACAACCGACAGCTATTTACAATGAGCAGTTCTTC. The entire variable domain, with the rest obtained from reference TRBV7-9 and TRBJ2-1, is as follows: DTGVSQNPRHKITKRGQNVTFRCDPISEHNRLYWYRQTLGQGPEFLTYFQNEAQLEKSRLLSDRFSAERPKGSFSTLEIQRTEQGDSAMYLCASSLQPTAIYNEQFFGPGTRLTVL.

This clone was detected once. The rearrangement joins TRBV14 to TRBJ1-1, with unresolved D. Germline V CDR1 and CDR2: SGHDN, FVKESK. This CDR3 region has 14 residues. Between the trimmed V and J ends, which lost 2 bases and 3 bases, there was a span of 10 bases. CDR3 DNA sequence: TGTGCCAGCAGCCAATACTGGGGAGACACTGAAGCTTTCTTT. It is translated as CASSQYWGDTEAFF.

CDR3 nucleotide sequence: TGTGCCAGCTCCCGACAGGGGGCTTCAGAGACCCAGTACTTC. It encodes CASSRQGASETQYF. V is TRBV2 and J is TRBJ2-5, with 10 bases lining up with TRBD1. CDR3 length: 14 amino acids. Germline V gives CDR1 SNHLY, CDR2 FYNNEI. Unmatched junction bases numbered 7, after V lost 8 bases and J lost 4 bases.

J is TRBJ2-5 and V is TRBV15; 9 bases map to TRBD1. Germline V gives CDR1 LNHNV, CDR2 YYDKDF (reference sequence). The CDR3 sequence is 15 residues long. The V gene end was trimmed by 4 bases and the J gene end by 4 bases; junction bases not matched to a gene: 7. The CDR3 region has the DNA TGTGCCACCAGCAACCCGGACAGGGGACTAGAGACCCAGTACTTC. Amino acids: CATSNPDRGLETQYF. Using reference TRBV15 and TRBJ2-5 for the parts outside the CDR3, the full variable domain is DAMVIQNPRYQVTQFGKPVTLSCSQTLNHNVMYWYQQKSSQAPKLLFHYYDKDFNNEADTPDNFQSRRPNTSFCFLDIRSPGLGDTAMYLCATSNPDRGLETQYFGPGTRLLVL.

The sample holds one count of this clone. The chain joins TRBV6-1 to TRBJ2-5; D gene ambiguous. Germline V gives CDR1 MNHNS, CDR2 SASEGT. The ends were cut back, 4 bases at V and 5 bases at J, with 8 bases in the middle. The CDR3 runs to 12 residues. The CDR3 region is CASSARRETQYF. The DNA for the CDR3 is TGTGCCAGCAGTGCCCGTCGGGAGACCCAGTACTTC.

This chain connects TRBV11-2 to TRBJ2-5, with 7 bases aligning to TRBD2. Trimming took 5 bases from V and 5 from J; bases not matched to a gene: 14. Germline loops: CDR1 SGHAT, CDR2 FQNNGV. The CDR3 loop spans 16 amino acids. CDR3 region: CASSPPMEREGETQYF. CDR3 nucleotide sequence: TGTGCCAGCAGCCCCCCGATGGAGAGGGAGGGTGAGACCCAGTACTTC.

The V gene is TRBV4-2, the J gene TRBJ2-7; 7 bases agree with TRBD1. Trimming removed 0 bases from V and 5 bases from J; junction bases left unmatched: 4. The CDR3 contains 14 residues. Germline V gene data show CDR1 as LGHNA and CDR2 as YNFKEQ. The CDR3 DNA sequence: TGTGCCAGCAGCCAAGACGACAGGGCTCACGAGCAGTACTTC. It yields the protein CASSQDDRAHEQYF.

V gene TRBV9 combines with J gene TRBJ2-2; D is possibly TRBD2 (6 bases). Germline CDR1 is SGDLS and CDR2 is YYNGEE. Trimming left V 5 bases short and J 1 base short, with 12 bases between. The CDR3 covers 15 residues. CDR3 bases: TGTGCCAGCAGGCGGCGGGACGTGAACACCGGGGAGCTGTTTTTT. This translates into CASRRRDVNTGELFF.

V usage is TRBV5-8 and J usage is TRBJ1-2, with 9 nucleotides matching TRBD1. The CDR3 totals 15 residues. CDR1 and CDR2 (germline): SGHTS, YDEGEE. The trim removed 4 bases at V and 4 bases at J, leaving 8 bases unmatched. CDR3 protein: CASSTGQGGGYGYTF. CDR3 sequence (DNA): TGTGCCAGCAGCACGGGACAGGGAGGTGGCTATGGCTACACCTTC.

The J gene is TRBJ1-5, the V gene TRBV28, with D tentatively TRBD1 (6 bases). CDR3 length equals 15 residues. Trimming pared 4 bases from V and 2 bases from J, leaving 12 bases between. Germline assignment: CDR1 MDHEN and CDR2 SYDVKM. DNA for the CDR3: TGTGCCAGCAGTTCAGACAGGATCGGCAATCAGCCCCAGCATTTT. Translating it yields CASSSDRIGNQPQHF.

The rearrangement joins TRBV19 to TRBJ2-2, with 7 positions matching TRBD2. V trimming: 4 bases; J trimming: 2 bases; junction bases outside the gene matches: 7. The CDR3 loop spans 16 amino acids. CDR1 is LNHDA, CDR2 SQIVND, per germline (reference sequence). The CDR3 protein is CASSTSLATNTGELFF. CDR3 sequence (DNA): TGTGCCAGTAGTACGTCACTAGCGACCAACACCGGGGAGCTGTTTTTT.

The chain recombines TRBV11-2 with TRBJ1-2, with 9 positions matching TRBD1. Germline-derived CDR1 and CDR2 are SGHAT and FQNNGV. The CDR3 extends over 12 amino acids. J was trimmed by 4 bases and V by 7 bases; bases with no gene match: 1. The CDR3 here is CASKGQGYGYTF. CDR3 bases: TGTGCCAGCAAGGGACAGGGCTATGGCTACACCTTC.

This clone showed up just once. The chain carries TRBV6-6 and TRBJ2-7; TRBD2 matches 10 bases. This CDR3 spans 14 amino acids. CDR1 and CDR2 from the germline V gene are MNHNY and SVGAGI (reference sequence). Trimming at V came to 8 bases and at J to 1 base, leaving 5 bases not matched to a gene. The CDR3 coding sequence is TGTGCCAGCGCCTGGACTAGCGGTTCCTACGAGCAGTACTTC. It is translated as CASAWTSGSYEQYF.

In this sample, this clone is medium-sized. V and J are TRBV5-6 and TRBJ1-2, with D possibly matching TRBD1 (5 bases). The germline gives CDR1 SGHDT, CDR2 YYEEEE. The V end was cut by 4 bases, the J end by 3 bases, with 22 bases between. This CDR3 comprises 17 residues. For the CDR3, the DNA is TGTGCCAGCAGCCCGAGAGGTACAGGACCGGCCGACTATGGCTACACCTTC. This encodes CASSPRGTGPADYGYTF.

The chain couples TRBV6-1 to TRBJ2-7; 9 nucleotides match TRBD1. There are 14 residues in the CDR3. The junction had 5 bases not matched to a gene; V was cut back by 5 bases and J by 3 bases. CDR1 and CDR2 (germline): MNHNS, SASEGT. As DNA, the CDR3 is TGTGCCAGCAGTCCGGGACAGGGACACTACGAGCAGTACTTC. The encoded protein is CASSPGQGHYEQYF.

V is TRBV7-2 and J is TRBJ2-3; weak D call: TRBD2 (5 bases). The CDR3 is made up of 14 amino acids. V lost 1 base to trimming and J lost 4 bases, with 9 bases between them. Germline V gene lookup returns CDR1 SGHTA and CDR2 FQGNSA. This CDR3 is CASSLGWGADTQYF. DNA of the CDR3: TGTGCCAGCAGCTTAGGTTGGGGAGCAGATACGCAGTATTTT.

The V and J genes are TRBV4-1 and TRBJ2-1; D ambiguous. Germline V gene sequence: CDR1 MGHRA, CDR2 YSYEKL. The V and J ends lost 4 bases and 4 bases respectively, with 11 bases between them. This CDR3 contains 14 residues. The CDR3 DNA reads as TGCGCCAGCAGCCCCAGTTGGCCGTACAATGAGCAGTTCTTC. This translates into CASSPSWPYNEQFF.

The rearrangement joins TRBV6-5 to TRBJ2-2; D is perhaps TRBD1 (6 bases). In germline, CDR1 is MNHEY, CDR2 SVGAGI. The CDR3 totals 15 residues. Deletions cut 4 bases from V and 4 bases from J, with 13 bases between. The CDR3 region is CASSFGAGVTGELFF. CDR3 nucleotide sequence: TGTGCCAGCAGTTTCGGGGCAGGGGTCACCGGGGAGCTGTTTTTT.

V gene TRBV5-6 combines with J gene TRBJ1-1; maybe TRBD1 (5 bases). V shed 4 bases and J shed 9 bases, with 22 bases lying between them. Germline V gene data show CDR1 as SGHDT and CDR2 as YYEEEE. The CDR3 totals 15 residues. The CDR3 DNA is TGTGCCAGCAGCCTAAAGGACATTTTTGTAGGCCAAGCTTTCTTT. Protein: CASSLKDIFVGQAFF.

The V call is TRBV7-9, the J call TRBJ2-7, with D maybe TRBD2 (6 bases). Germline lookup yields CDR1 SEHNR and CDR2 FQNEAQ (reference sequence). This CDR3 has 14 amino acids. V lost 3 bases and J 7 bases, leaving 16 bases between the germline ends. In DNA form, the CDR3 reads TGTGCCAGCAGCTTGGCTAGCGAGGTTGGGGAGCAGTACTTC. Its translation: CASSLASEVGEQYF.

V gene TRBV21-1 combines with J gene TRBJ2-1; the table names TRBD1, a call not compared with the DNA. TRBV21-1 is assigned pseudogene status. The CDR3 runs to 15 residues. The CDR3 bases are TGTGCCAGCAGCTCACGGTCAGGGGTATACAATGAGCAGTTCTTC. It codes for CASSSRSGVYNEQFF.

The chain employs TRBV11-1 and TRBJ2-7; D is uncertain. Germline values: CDR1 SGHAT, CDR2 FQDESV (reference sequence). V shed 2 bases and J shed 7 bases, with 12 bases lying between them. The CDR3 covers 13 residues. The DNA of the CDR3 is TGTGCCAGCAGCTTATGGTCCAGGAATGAGCAGTACTTC. Translating gives CASSLWSRNEQYF.

This chain links TRBV18 with TRBJ2-1, with 13 positions matching TRBD2. The J segment lost 10 bases and the V segment lost 4 bases, leaving 7 bases of the junction unmatched. CDR1 is KGHSH and CDR2 is LQKENI in the germline V gene. This CDR3 comprises 15 residues. In DNA, the CDR3 is TGTGCCAGCTCACTCGGACTAGCGGGAGTGGTAGAGCAGTTCTTC. Protein product: CASSLGLAGVVEQFF.